This T cell receptor (beta chain) was obtained from a study of blood T cell repertoires in COVID-19. Study-level information: COVID-19 samples collected from the United States, Italy and Spain covered acute and convalescent phases.

Clones were sequenced by immunoSEQ multiplex PCR, and TCRdb holds only the in-frame ones, with some missing. The table has 35,000 to 50,000 clones, around 84% seen once. In germline, CDR1 is SGHTA, CDR2 FQGNSA. The CDR3 runs to 15 residues. With 5 bases removed from V and 3 bases from J, the gap between germline ends came to 14 bases. The chain uses TRBV7-2 and TRBJ2-1, with a weak D call TRBD1 (6 bases). This receptor was identified in a woman between 70 and 85 years old in a cohort sampled during active COVID-19. Sequenced material: peripheral blood. The CDR3 loop reads CASSPDRTRYNEQFF. DNA for the CDR3: TGTGCCAGCAGCCCTGACAGGACCCGCTACAATGAGCAGTTCTTC.